These 11 T cell receptor beta chains came from one sample sequenced in a study of shared clonotypes between healthy human individuals. TCRdb's copy holds only in-frame clones and misses some; the assay was immunoSEQ multiplex PCR. The repertoire includes about 2.4 million clones, 80% to 95% of them detected once, and 0.35% to 0.45% sits in the top ten. The sequenced sample was naive CD4+ T cells from PBMCs. The subset: CD45RA+ positively selected. Receptors originate from a young man in good health. Some clones in this sample may be carry-over from other donors' samples.

The chain couples TRBV18 to TRBJ1-1; 7 bases agree with TRBD1. The junction had 8 bases not matched to a gene; V was cut back by 3 bases and J by 1 base. Germline CDR1 KGHSH, CDR2 LQKENI. This CDR3 region has 16 residues. The CDR3 bases are TGTGCCAGCTCACCCCCTCGAACAGGGGCGAACACTGAAGCTTTCTTT. Protein: CASSPPRTGANTEAFF.

CDR3 sequence reads: CASSLAPAGTYNEQFF. CDR3 nucleotide sequence: TGCGCCAGCAGCTTGGCCCCCGCTGGGACATACAATGAGCAGTTCTTC. The chain employs TRBV5-1 and TRBJ2-1; weak D call: TRBD1 (6 bases). Between the trimmed V and J ends, which lost 0 bases and 4 bases, there was a span of 14 bases. Germline assignment: CDR1 SGHRS and CDR2 YFSETQ. The CDR3 spans 16 residues.

The V gene is TRBV6-5, the J gene TRBJ1-2, with D tentatively TRBD1 (6 bases). Germline V CDR1 and CDR2: MNHEY, SVGAGI. Trimming stripped 8 bases from V and 1 base from J, with 11 bases between. This CDR3 has 13 amino acids. This chain's CDR3 is CASGNRVNYGYTF. DNA of the CDR3: TGTGCCAGCGGCAACAGGGTTAACTATGGCTACACCTTC.

A remark on this clone: Other nucleotide sequences from this sample produce the same CDR3. This chain uses TRBV9 with TRBJ2-3; 9 positions agree with TRBD2. Unmatched junction bases numbered 5, after V lost 0 bases and J lost 6 bases. The CDR3 sequence is 15 residues long. Germline CDR1 SGDLS, CDR2 YYNGEE. The CDR3 DNA reads as TGTGCCAGCAGCGTAGCGGCGGGAGGGGCTGATACGCAGTATTTT. This sequence encodes CASSVAAGGADTQYF.

The gene calls are TRBV7-8 and TRBJ1-5; D is uncertain. Germline loops: CDR1 SGHVS, CDR2 FQNEAQ. The CDR3 consists of 16 residues. The V and J ends lost 2 bases and 3 bases respectively, with 14 bases between them. The CDR3 loop reads CASSLLNRANNQPQHF. In DNA, the CDR3 is TGTGCCAGCAGCTTACTCAATAGAGCCAACAATCAGCCCCAGCATTTT.

This sequence joins TRBV30 and TRBJ1-5; no firm D call. Between the trimmed V and J ends, which lost 2 bases and 6 bases, there was a span of 26 bases. The CDR3 is made up of 18 amino acids. Germline CDR1 and CDR2: GTSNPN and SVGIG (reference sequence). Here the CDR3 reads CAWSRPPGLPPPGQPQHF. The CDR3 DNA reads as TGTGCCTGGAGTCGGCCTCCGGGCCTCCCTCCCCCAGGTCAGCCCCAGCATTTT.

The DNA for the CDR3 is TGTGCCAGCAGGCGAGCTGGATCACCCCTCCACTTT. Translated, it gives CASRRAGSPLHF. This chain joins TRBV28 and TRBJ1-6; D unclear. The CDR3 runs 12 residues. Trimming pared 6 bases from V and 10 bases from J, leaving 10 bases between. The germline V gene encodes CDR1 MDHEN and CDR2 SYDVKM.

This rearrangement joins TRBV19 to TRBJ1-5, with 7 bases identical to TRBD1. Germline V lookup: CDR1 LNHDA, CDR2 SQIVND (reference sequence). V shed 9 bases, J shed 0 bases, and the junction held 5 bases outside the gene matches. The CDR3 is 14 amino acids. The CDR3 protein is CASAQGSSNQPQHF. DNA of the CDR3: TGTGCCAGCGCACAGGGGAGTAGCAATCAGCCCCAGCATTTT.

This clone has a single count. The V call is TRBV7-2, the J call TRBJ2-1; perhaps D is TRBD1 or TRBD2 (5 bases each). Germline loops: CDR1 SGHTA, CDR2 FQGNSA. This CDR3 has 15 amino acids. The V gene lost 6 bases and the J gene lost 3 bases, with 15 bases spanning the gap. Here the CDR3 DNA reads TGTGCCAGCAGACTCCGGGACGGTCTCTACAATGAGCAGTTCTTC. It yields the protein CASRLRDGLYNEQFF.

CDR3 protein: CASQTGPGQSSYNSPLHF. The CDR3 region has the DNA TGTGCCAGCCAGACAGGACCGGGACAGAGCTCCTATAATTCACCCCTCCACTTT. V usage is TRBV25-1 and J usage is TRBJ1-6; TRBD1 matches at 7 bases. The V gene's germline CDR1 is MGHDK and CDR2 SYGVNS. V was pared by 8 bases and J by 0 bases, with 13 bases of the junction left unmatched. The CDR3 has 18 amino acids.

This clone showed up just a few times. This rearrangement joins TRBV7-2 to TRBJ2-2; D may correspond to TRBD1 or TRBD2 (5 bases each). The V gene's germline CDR1 is SGHTA and CDR2 FQGNSA. The V end was cut by 5 bases, the J end by 1 base, with 11 bases between. The CDR3 runs 15 residues. CDR3 DNA: TGTGCCAGCAGCCCCTTGAGGGGGAACACCGGGGAGCTGTTTTTT. It codes for CASSPLRGNTGELFF.